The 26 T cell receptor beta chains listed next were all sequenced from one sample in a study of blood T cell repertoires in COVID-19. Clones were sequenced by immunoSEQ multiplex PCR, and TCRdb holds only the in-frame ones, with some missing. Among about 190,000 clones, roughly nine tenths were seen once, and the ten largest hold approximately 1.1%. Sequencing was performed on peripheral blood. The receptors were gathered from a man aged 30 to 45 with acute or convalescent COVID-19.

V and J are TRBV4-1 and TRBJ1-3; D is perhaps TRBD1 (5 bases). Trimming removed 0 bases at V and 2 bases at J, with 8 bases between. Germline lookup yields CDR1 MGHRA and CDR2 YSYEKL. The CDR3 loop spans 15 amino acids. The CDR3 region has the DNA TGCGCCAGCAGCCAAGAAGGAGGGGCTGGAAACACCATATATTTT. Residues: CASSQEGGAGNTIYF.

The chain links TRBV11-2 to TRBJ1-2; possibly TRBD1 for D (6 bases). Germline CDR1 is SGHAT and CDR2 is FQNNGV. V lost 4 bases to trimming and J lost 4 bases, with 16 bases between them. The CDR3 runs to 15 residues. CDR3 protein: CASSSYRTDLYGYTF. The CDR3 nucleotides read TGTGCCAGCAGCTCCTATCGGACAGACCTCTATGGCTACACCTTC.

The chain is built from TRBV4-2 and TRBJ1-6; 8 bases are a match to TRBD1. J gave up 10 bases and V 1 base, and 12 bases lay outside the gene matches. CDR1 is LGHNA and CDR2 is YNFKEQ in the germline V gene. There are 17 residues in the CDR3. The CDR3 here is CASSQVRDRGLMSPLHF. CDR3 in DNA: TGTGCCAGCAGCCAAGTCCGCGACAGGGGCCTAATGTCACCCCTCCACTTT.

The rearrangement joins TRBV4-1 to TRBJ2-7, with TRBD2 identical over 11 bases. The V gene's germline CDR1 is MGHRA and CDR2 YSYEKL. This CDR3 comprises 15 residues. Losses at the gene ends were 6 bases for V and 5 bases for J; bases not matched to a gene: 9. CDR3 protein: CASRPGLAGGNEQYF. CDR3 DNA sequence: TGCGCCAGCAGACCAGGGCTAGCGGGAGGAAACGAGCAGTACTTC.

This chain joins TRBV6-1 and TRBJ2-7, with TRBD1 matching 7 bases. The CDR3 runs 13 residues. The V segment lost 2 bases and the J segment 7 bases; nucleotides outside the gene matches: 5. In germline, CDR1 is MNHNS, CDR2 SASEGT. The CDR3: CASSENRGGEQYF. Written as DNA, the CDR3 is TGTGCCAGCAGTGAAAACAGGGGTGGGGAGCAGTACTTC.

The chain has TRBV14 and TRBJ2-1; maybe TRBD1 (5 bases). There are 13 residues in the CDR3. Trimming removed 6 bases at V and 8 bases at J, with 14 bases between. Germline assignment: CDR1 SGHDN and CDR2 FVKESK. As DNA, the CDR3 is TGTGCCAGCAGACGCACAGGATTTGATGAGCAGTTCTTC. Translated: CASRRTGFDEQFF.

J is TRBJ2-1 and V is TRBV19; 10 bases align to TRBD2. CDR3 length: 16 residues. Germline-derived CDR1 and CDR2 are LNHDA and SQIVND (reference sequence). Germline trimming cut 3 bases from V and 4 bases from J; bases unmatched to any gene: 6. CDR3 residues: CASSILAGDPYNEQFF. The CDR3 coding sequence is TGTGCCAGTAGTATCCTAGCGGGGGATCCTTACAATGAGCAGTTCTTC.

The CDR3 DNA is TGTGCCAGCAGTTTCCCGGAGGGTTCACCCCTCCACTTT. Translating it yields CASSFPEGSPLHF. The chain employs TRBV6-4 and TRBJ1-6; D is unresolved. CDR3 length equals 13 residues. The V gene's germline CDR1 is MRHNA and CDR2 SNTAGT. V was trimmed by 5 bases and J by 9 bases, leaving 11 bases between them.

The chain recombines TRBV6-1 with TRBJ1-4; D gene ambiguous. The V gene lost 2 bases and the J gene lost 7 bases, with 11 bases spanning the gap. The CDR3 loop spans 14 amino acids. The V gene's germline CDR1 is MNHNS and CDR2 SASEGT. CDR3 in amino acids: CASSEPANLEKLFF. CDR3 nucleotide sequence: TGTGCCAGCAGTGAACCCGCTAACCTTGAAAAACTGTTTTTT.

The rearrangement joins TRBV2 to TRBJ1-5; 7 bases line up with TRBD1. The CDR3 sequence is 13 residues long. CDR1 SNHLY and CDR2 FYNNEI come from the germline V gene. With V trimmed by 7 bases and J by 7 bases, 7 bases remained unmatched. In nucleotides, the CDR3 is TGTGCCAGCACCGGGACAGTCGGGCAGCCCCAGCATTTT. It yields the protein CASTGTVGQPQHF.

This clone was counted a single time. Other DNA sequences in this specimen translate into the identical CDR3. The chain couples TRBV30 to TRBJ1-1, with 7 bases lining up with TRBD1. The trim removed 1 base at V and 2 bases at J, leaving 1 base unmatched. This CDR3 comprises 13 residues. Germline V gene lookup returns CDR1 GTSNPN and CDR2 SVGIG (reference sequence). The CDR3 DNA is TGTGCCTGGAGTGGACAGGGCAACACTGAAGCTTTCTTT. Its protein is CAWSGQGNTEAFF. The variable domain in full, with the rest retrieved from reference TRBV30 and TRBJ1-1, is SQTIHQWPATLVQPVGSPLSLECTVEGTSNPNLYWYRQAAGRGLQLLFYSVGIGQISSEVPQNLSASRPQDRQFILSSKKLLLSDSGFYLCAWSGQGNTEAFFGQGTRLTVV.

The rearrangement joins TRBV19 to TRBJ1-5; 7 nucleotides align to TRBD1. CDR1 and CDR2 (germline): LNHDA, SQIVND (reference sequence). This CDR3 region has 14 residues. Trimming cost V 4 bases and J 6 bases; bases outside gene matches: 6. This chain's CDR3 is CASSTQGESQPQHF. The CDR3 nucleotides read TGTGCCAGTAGTACGCAGGGGGAGAGTCAGCCCCAGCATTTT.

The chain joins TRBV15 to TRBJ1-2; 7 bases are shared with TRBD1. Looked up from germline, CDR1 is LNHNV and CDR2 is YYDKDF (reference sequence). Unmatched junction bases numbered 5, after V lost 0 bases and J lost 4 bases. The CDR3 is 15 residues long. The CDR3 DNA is TGTGCCACCAGCAGAGAAGGTCCAGGGGGCTATGGCTACACCTTC. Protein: CATSREGPGGYGYTF.

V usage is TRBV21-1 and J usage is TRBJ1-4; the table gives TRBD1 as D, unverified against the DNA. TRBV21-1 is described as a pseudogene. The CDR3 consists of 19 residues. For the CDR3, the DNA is TGTGCCAGCAGCCGGACGTTGCGGGACAGGCTAGTGCTTAATGAAAAACTGTTTTTT. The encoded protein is CASSRTLRDRLVLNEKLFF.

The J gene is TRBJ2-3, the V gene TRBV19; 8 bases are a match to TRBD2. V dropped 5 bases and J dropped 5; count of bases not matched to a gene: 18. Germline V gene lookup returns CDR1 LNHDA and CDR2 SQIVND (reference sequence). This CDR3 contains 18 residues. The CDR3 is CASSEDRYSGKIGDTQYF. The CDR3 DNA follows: TGTGCCAGTAGTGAGGACCGATATAGCGGGAAGATAGGAGATACGCAGTATTTT.

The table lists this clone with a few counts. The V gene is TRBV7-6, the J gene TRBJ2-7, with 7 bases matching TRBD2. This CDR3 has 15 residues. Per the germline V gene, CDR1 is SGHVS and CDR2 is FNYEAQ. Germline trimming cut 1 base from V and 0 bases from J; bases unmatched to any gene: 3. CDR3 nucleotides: TGTGCCAGCAGCTTAGGGGCTAGCGGCTCCTACGAGCAGTACTTC. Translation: CASSLGASGSYEQYF.

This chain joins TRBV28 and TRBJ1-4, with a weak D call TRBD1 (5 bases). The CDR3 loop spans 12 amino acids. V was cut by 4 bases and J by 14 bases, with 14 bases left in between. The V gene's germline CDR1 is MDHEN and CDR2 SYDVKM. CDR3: CASSSQGMSLFF. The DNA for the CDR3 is TGTGCCAGCAGTTCGCAGGGTATGTCGCTGTTTTTT.

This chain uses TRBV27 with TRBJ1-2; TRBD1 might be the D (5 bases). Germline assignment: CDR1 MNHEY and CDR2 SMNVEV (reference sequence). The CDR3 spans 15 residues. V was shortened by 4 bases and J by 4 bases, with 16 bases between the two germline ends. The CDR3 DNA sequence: TGTGCCAGCAGTTCCCCAATGGGGGGGTTCTATGGCTACACCTTC. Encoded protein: CASSSPMGGFYGYTF.

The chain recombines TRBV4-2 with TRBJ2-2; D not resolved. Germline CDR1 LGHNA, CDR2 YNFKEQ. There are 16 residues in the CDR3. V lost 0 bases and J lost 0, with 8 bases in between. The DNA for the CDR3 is TGTGCCAGCAGCCAAGAGTACACATCGAACACCGGGGAGCTGTTTTTT. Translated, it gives CASSQEYTSNTGELFF.

The CDR3 loop is CASSPTYNEQFF. For the CDR3, the DNA is TGTGCCAGCAGCCCCACATACAATGAGCAGTTCTTC. The chain employs TRBV28 and TRBJ2-1; D is unresolved. The V end was cut by 6 bases, the J end by 4 bases, with 7 bases between. The germline V gene encodes CDR1 MDHEN and CDR2 SYDVKM. This CDR3 region has 12 residues.

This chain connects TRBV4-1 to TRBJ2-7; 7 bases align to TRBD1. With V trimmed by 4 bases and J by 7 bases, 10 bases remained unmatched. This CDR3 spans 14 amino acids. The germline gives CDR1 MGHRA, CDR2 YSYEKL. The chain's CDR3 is CASSLPTGLGEQYF. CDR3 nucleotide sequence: TGCGCCAGCAGCCTGCCGACAGGGCTGGGGGAGCAGTACTTC.

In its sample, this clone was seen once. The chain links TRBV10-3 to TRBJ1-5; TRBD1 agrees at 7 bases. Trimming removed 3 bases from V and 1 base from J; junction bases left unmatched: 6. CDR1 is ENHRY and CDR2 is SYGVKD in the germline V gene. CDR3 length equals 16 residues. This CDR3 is CAISETGAASNQPQHF. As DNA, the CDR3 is TGTGCCATCAGTGAAACAGGGGCAGCGAGCAATCAGCCCCAGCATTTT.

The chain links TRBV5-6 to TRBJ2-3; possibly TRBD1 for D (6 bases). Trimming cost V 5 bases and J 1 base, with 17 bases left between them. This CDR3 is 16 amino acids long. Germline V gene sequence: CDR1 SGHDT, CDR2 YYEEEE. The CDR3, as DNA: TGTGCCAGCAGTTTCGGCAGGGGCCCCCGCACAGATACGCAGTATTTT. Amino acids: CASSFGRGPRTDTQYF.

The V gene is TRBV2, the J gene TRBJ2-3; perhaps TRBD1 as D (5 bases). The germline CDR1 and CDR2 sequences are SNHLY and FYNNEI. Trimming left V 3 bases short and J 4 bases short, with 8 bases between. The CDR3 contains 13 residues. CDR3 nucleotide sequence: TGTGCCAGCAGTGATGGCAGGGCAGATACGCAGTATTTT. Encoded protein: CASSDGRADTQYF.

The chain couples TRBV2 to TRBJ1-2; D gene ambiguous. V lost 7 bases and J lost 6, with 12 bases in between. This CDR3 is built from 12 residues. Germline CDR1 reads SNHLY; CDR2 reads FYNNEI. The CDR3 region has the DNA TGTGCCAGCACTTATTCCGGGGATGGCTACACCTTC. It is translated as CASTYSGDGYTF. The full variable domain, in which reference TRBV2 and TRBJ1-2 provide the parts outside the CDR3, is EPEVTQTPSHQVTQMGQEVILRCVPISNHLYFYWYRQILGQKVEFLVSFYNNEISEKSEIFDDQFSVERPDGSNFTLKIRSTKLEDSAMYFCASTYSGDGYTFGSGTRLTVV.

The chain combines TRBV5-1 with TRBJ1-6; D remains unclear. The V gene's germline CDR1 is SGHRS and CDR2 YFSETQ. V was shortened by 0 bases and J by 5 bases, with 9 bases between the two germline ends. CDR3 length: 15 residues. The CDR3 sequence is CASSLATVNNSPLHF. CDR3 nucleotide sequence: TGCGCCAGCAGCTTGGCAACAGTAAATAATTCACCCCTCCACTTT.